This TCR beta chain was sequenced in a study of CD8+ T cells in alopecia areata. Treatment reported: oral pan-JAK inhibitor, 5-10 mg twice daily. Both peripheral blood and punch biopsies of lesional scalp skin were obtained from patients who had alopecia areata. TCR sequencing used cDNA made by reverse transcription of extracted RNA. Assay used: immunoSEQ multiplex PCR; TCRdb lists only in-frame clones, some missing. Of over 95,000 clones in the sample, about 64% are singletons; the top ten hold roughly a sixth. The CDR3 is 17 residues long. Germline loops: CDR1 SGHTA, CDR2 FQGTGA. The V and J ends lost 1 base and 0 bases respectively, with 12 bases between them.

The chain recombines TRBV7-3 with TRBJ2-2; D possibly corresponds to TRBD2 (5 bases). The sequence came from a human donor with alopecia areata. The sample in question was CD8+ T cells sorted from blood, obtained at week 4, from a patient treated with tofacitinib. The CDR3 spells CASSLIVPAANTGELFF. DNA for the CDR3: TGTGCCAGCAGCTTAATCGTTCCAGCGGCGAACACCGGGGAGCTGTTTTTT.